Included here is one T cell receptor (beta chain) sequence, with context. CDR3 length: 18 residues. The germline gives CDR1 SGHAT, CDR2 FQNNGV. The V and J ends lost 3 bases and 1 base, in that order; junction bases with no gene match: 7. The source of the sample is a study of CD8+CD57+ T cells in acquired aplastic anemia. Study context: The study obtained an average of approximately 3 ug of DNA from sorted CD4+ and CD8+ cells.

Only patients with CD8+CD57+ cell expansion on flow cytometry were chosen for sequencing. No patient had been given any therapy when blood was sampled. Genomic DNA served as template for TCR beta VDJ and CDR3 profiling. Via MiXCR, TCRdb re-called the reads, giving one row per CDR3 protein. The data contain around 290,000 distinct CDR3 sequences, 56% of them seen just once; the ten biggest clones take up 1.3%. The sequence came from a human donor with aplastic anemia. Material for sequencing was sorted CD4+, CD8+, or CD8+CD57+ T cells (not recorded which) from PBMCs. The chain employs TRBV11-2 and TRBJ2-3, with 13 nucleotides matching TRBD2. The CDR3 is CASSFGGTSGVGTDTQYF. CDR3 nucleotide sequence: TGTGCCAGCAGCTTTGGTGGGACTAGCGGGGTTGGCACAGATACGCAGTATTTT.